This TCR beta chain stems from a study of T-cell memory formation after mild COVID-19. 5'RACE primed at constant segments yielded TCR alpha and TCR beta cDNA libraries bearing sample barcodes and UMIs. TCRdb analysed the 5' RACE reads with MiXCR anew, one entry per CDR3 protein. The sample records about 33,000 distinct CDR3 sequences, approximately 21% being singletons. The germline gives CDR1 MNHNY, CDR2 SVGAGI (reference sequence). J gave up 5 bases and V 4 bases, and 6 bases lay outside the gene matches. This CDR3 spans 15 amino acids. This TCR was recovered from an adult who had mild COVID-19 (a few samples of this study predate the infection). Cell type and time point are not known. This chain links TRBV6-6 with TRBJ2-2, with TRBD2 identical over 8 bases. The sequencing sample was made of PBMCs or a T cell subset sorted from them (not recorded which). CDR3 residues: CASSWTSSSTGELFF. Here the CDR3 DNA reads TGTGCCAGCAGTTGGACTAGCTCGTCAACCGGGGAGCTGTTTTTT.